Listed below are T cell receptor beta chains from one sample, sequenced in a study of blood T cell repertoires in COVID-19. Libraries were prepared by immunoSEQ multiplex PCR; TCRdb keeps only in-frame clonotypes and omits some of them. Counted here are some 230,000 clones, roughly 85% occurring once; the ten biggest clones make up around 0.98%. Sample: peripheral blood. The source of these receptors is a man aged 35 to 55 with acute or convalescent COVID-19. Each CDR3 is given without its conserved first and last residue.

J gene: TRBJ1-1; V gene: TRBV10-3; CDR3 protein: AISVGSGKAF
J gene: TRBJ1-2; V gene: TRBV9; CDR3 protein: ASSGTGTGVLGYT
J gene: TRBJ2-3; V gene: TRBV24-1; CDR3 protein: ATVGQGTDTQY
J gene: TRBJ1-3; V gene: TRBV2; CDR3 protein: ASSESLEDTIY
J gene: TRBJ2-5; V gene: TRBV29-1; CDR3 protein: SGDQKSSGTQY
J gene: TRBJ2-2; V gene: TRBV10-3; CDR3 protein: AITQTGDGGELF
J gene: TRBJ1-1; V gene: TRBV12-3/TRBV12-4; CDR3 protein: ASSIRGNTEAF
J gene: TRBJ1-5; V gene: TRBV28; CDR3 protein: ASSFPTDWQPQH
J gene: TRBJ2-5; V gene: TRBV7-2; CDR3 protein: AIEAGGRQETQY
J gene: TRBJ1-2; V gene: TRBV20-1; CDR3 protein: SASPPGGDGYT